These 7 T cell receptor beta chains originate from one sample sequenced in a study of blood T cell repertoires in COVID-19. Profiled with immunoSEQ multiplex PCR; TCRdb holds only in-frame clones, not every one. The profile shows about 140,000 clones, 84% of them singletons. Sequencing was done on a sample of PBMCs or T cells enriched from blood (not recorded which). The receptor set was obtained from a man aged 35-49 years with acute COVID-19.

The V gene is TRBV7-9, the J gene TRBJ1-4; TRBD1 agrees at 9 bases. The V segment lost 8 bases and the J segment 5 bases; nucleotides outside the gene matches: 9. CDR1 is SEHNR and CDR2 is FQNEAQ in the germline V gene (reference sequence). The CDR3 is 15 amino acids. CDR3: CASSASGTGNEKLFF. The CDR3 DNA reads as TGTGCCAGCTCCGCTTCCGGGACAGGGAATGAAAAACTGTTTTTT.

The chain uses TRBV4-2 and TRBJ1-2; 8 bases align to TRBD1. Germline V lookup: CDR1 LGHNA, CDR2 YNFKEQ. The CDR3 is 18 residues long. V trimming: 0 bases; J trimming: 5 bases; junction bases outside the gene matches: 14. The DNA of the CDR3 is TGTGCCAGCAGCCAAGAAAGCGACAGGAGCAGGGGGCCGTATGGCTACACCTTC. This codes for CASSQESDRSRGPYGYTF.

The V and J genes are TRBV29-1 and TRBJ1-2, with D maybe TRBD1 (5 bases). This CDR3 has 14 residues. Between the trimmed V and J ends, which lost 4 bases and 1 base, there was a span of 13 bases. Germline lookup yields CDR1 SQVTM and CDR2 ANQGSEA. CDR3 region: CSVVDRDSNYGYTF. In DNA form, the CDR3 reads TGCAGCGTTGTAGATCGCGACAGTAACTATGGCTACACCTTC.

The chain is built from TRBV7-2 and TRBJ2-1; TRBD2 is a possible D gene (6 bases). The germline CDR1 and CDR2 sequences are SGHTA and FQGNSA. The CDR3 sequence is 16 residues long. Trimming removed 3 bases at V and 7 bases at J, with 19 bases between. This chain's CDR3 is CASSLERREVPNEQFF. CDR3 sequence (DNA): TGTGCCAGCAGCTTGGAGCGAAGGGAGGTCCCTAATGAGCAGTTCTTC.

This clone was observed a handful of times. The V gene is TRBV11-3, the J gene TRBJ2-1; no reliable D call. This CDR3 region has 13 residues. The ends were cut back, 5 bases at V and 4 bases at J, with 9 bases in the middle. Germline V lookup: CDR1 SGHNT, CDR2 YENEEA. CDR3 DNA sequence: TGTGCCAGCAGCCCTATGAATTACAATGAGCAGTTCTTC. As protein: CASSPMNYNEQFF.

This clone came up once. The rearrangement joins TRBV13 to TRBJ1-5; TRBD1 matches 8 bases. CDR3 length equals 14 residues. Germline V gives CDR1 PRHDT, CDR2 FYEKMQ (reference sequence). With V trimmed by 0 bases and J by 6 bases, 1 base remained unmatched. Here the CDR3 reads CASSLGRGLQPQHF. Here the CDR3 DNA reads TGTGCCAGCAGCTTAGGCAGGGGGCTTCAGCCCCAGCATTTT.

The rearrangement uses TRBV27 and TRBJ2-3, with D tentatively TRBD2 (7 bases). From germline, CDR1 is MNHEY and CDR2 SMNVEV (reference sequence). CDR3 length equals 15 residues. Trimming removed 7 bases at V and 4 bases at J, with 18 bases between. CDR3 bases: TGTGCCAGCACAGAGAGGGGGAGGGCCGCAGATACGCAGTATTTT. Its protein is CASTERGRAADTQYF.